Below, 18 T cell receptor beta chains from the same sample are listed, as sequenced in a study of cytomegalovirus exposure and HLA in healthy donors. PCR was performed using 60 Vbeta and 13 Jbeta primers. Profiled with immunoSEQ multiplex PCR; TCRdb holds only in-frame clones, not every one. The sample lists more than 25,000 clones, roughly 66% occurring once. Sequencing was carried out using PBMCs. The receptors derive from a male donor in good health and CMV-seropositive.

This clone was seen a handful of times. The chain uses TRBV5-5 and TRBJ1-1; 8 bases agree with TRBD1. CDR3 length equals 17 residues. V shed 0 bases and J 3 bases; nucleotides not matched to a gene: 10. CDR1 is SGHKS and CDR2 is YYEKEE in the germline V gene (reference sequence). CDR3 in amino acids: CASSLGTGLASDTEAFF. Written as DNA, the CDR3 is TGTGCCAGCAGCTTGGGGACAGGGTTGGCGTCGGACACTGAAGCTTTCTTT. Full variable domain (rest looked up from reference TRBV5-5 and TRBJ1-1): DAGVTQSPTHLIKTRGQQVTLRCSPISGHKSVSWYQQVLGQGPQFIFQYYEKEERGRGNFPDRFSARQFPNYSSELNVNALLLGDSALYLCASSLGTGLASDTEAFFGQGTRLTVV.

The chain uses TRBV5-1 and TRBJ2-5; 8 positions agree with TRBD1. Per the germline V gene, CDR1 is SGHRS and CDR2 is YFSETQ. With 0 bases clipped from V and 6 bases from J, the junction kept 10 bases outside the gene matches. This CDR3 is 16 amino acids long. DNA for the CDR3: TGCGCCAGCAGCTTGGTGGGGCAGGGGGCCGGGAAGACCCAGTACTTC. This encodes CASSLVGQGAGKTQYF.

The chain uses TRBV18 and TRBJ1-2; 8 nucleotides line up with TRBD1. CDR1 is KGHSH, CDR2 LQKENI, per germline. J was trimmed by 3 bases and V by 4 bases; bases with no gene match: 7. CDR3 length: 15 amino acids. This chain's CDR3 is CASSRGTGSDYGYTF. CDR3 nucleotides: TGTGCCAGCTCACGGGGGACAGGATCAGACTATGGCTACACCTTC.

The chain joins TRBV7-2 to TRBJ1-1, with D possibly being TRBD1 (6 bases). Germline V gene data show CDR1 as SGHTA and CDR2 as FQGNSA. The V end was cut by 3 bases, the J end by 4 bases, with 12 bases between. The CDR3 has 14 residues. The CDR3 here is CASSFRGRSTEAFF. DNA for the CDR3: TGTGCCAGCAGCTTCAGGGGAAGAAGCACTGAAGCTTTCTTT.

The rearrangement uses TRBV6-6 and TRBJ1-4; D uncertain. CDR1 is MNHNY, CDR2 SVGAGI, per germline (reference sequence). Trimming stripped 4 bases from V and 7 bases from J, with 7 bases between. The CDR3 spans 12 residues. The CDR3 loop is CASSFTGEKLFF. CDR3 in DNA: TGTGCCAGCAGTTTTACCGGTGAAAAACTGTTTTTT.

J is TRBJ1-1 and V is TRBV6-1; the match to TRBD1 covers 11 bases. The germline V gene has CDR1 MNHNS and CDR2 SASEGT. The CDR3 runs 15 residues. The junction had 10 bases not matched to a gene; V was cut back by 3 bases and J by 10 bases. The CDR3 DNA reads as TGTGCCAGCAGTGAGTTGGGACAGGGGGAGACCCCAGCTTTCTTT. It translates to CASSELGQGETPAFF.

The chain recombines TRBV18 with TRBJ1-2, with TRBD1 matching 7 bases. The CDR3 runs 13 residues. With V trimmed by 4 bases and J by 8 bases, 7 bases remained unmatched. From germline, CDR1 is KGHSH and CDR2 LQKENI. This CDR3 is CASSLGQEGGYTF. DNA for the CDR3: TGTGCCAGCTCACTTGGACAGGAAGGCGGCTACACCTTC.

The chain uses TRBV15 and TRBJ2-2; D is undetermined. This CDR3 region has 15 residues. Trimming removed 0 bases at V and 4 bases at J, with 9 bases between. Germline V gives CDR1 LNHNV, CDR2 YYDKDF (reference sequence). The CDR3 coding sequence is TGTGCCACCAGCAGAGAGTTCCTATCCACCGGGGAGCTGTTTTTT. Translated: CATSREFLSTGELFF. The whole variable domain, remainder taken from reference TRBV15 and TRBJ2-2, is DAMVIQNPRYQVTQFGKPVTLSCSQTLNHNVMYWYQQKSSQAPKLLFHYYDKDFNNEADTPDNFQSRRPNTSFCFLDIRSPGLGDTAMYLCATSREFLSTGELFFGEGSRLTVL.

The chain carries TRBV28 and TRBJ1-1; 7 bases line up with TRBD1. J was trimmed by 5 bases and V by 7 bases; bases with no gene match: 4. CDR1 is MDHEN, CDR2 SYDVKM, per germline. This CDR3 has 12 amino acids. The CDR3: CASIEQGTEAFF. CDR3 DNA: TGTGCCAGCATCGAACAGGGGACTGAAGCTTTCTTT.

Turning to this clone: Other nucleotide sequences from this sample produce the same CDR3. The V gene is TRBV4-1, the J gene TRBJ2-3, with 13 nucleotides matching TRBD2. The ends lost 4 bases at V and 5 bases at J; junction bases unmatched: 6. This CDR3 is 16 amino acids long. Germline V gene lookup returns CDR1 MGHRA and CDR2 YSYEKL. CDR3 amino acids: CASSRTSGGAEDTQYF. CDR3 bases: TGCGCCAGCAGCCGAACTAGCGGGGGGGCTGAAGATACGCAGTATTTT.

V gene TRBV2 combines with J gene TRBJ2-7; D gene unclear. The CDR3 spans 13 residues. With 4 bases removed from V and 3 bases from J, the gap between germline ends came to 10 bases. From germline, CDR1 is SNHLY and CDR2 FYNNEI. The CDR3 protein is CASSVYGDYEQYF. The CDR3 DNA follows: TGTGCCAGCAGTGTTTACGGAGACTACGAGCAGTACTTC. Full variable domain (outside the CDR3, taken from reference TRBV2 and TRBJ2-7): EPEVTQTPSHQVTQMGQEVILRCVPISNHLYFYWYRQILGQKVEFLVSFYNNEISEKSEIFDDQFSVERPDGSNFTLKIRSTKLEDSAMYFCASSVYGDYEQYFGPGTRLTVT.

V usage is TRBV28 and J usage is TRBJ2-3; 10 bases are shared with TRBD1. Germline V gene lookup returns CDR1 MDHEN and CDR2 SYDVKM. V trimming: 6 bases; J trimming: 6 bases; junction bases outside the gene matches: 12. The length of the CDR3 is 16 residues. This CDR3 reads CASSQGQGGRRDTQYF. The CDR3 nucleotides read TGTGCCAGCAGCCAAGGACAGGGGGGACGCAGGGATACGCAGTATTTT.

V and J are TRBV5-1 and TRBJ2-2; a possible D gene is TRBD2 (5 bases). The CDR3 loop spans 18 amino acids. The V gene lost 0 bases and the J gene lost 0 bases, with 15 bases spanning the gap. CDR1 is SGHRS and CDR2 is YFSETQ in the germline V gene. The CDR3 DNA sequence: TGCGCCAGCAGCTTGGGAGGGCTTGGAGACTCGAACACCGGGGAGCTGTTTTTT. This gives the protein CASSLGGLGDSNTGELFF.

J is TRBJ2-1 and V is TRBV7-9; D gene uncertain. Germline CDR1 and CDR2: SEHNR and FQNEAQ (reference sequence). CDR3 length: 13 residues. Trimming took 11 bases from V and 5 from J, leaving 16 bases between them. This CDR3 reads CAGMSDLDNEQFF. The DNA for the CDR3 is TGTGCCGGCATGAGTGATCTAGACAATGAGCAGTTCTTC.

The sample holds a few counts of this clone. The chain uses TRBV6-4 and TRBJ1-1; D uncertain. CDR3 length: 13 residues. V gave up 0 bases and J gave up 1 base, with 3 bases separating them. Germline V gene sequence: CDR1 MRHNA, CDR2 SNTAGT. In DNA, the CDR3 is TGTGCCAGCAGTGACTCCCAGAACACTGAAGCTTTCTTT. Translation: CASSDSQNTEAFF.

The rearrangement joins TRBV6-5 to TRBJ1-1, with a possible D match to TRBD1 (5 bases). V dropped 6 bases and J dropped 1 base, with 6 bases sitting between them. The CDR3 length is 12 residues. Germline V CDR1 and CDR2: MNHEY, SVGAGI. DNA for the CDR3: TGTGCCAGCAGACAGGAGAACACTGAAGCTTTCTTT. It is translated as CASRQENTEAFF.

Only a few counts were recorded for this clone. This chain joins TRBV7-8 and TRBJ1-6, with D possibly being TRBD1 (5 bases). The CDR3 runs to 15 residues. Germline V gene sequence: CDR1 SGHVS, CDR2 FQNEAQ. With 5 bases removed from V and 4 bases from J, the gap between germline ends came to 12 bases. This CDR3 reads CASSPAGFYNSPLHF. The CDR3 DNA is TGTGCCAGCAGCCCCGCAGGGTTTTATAATTCACCCCTCCACTTT.

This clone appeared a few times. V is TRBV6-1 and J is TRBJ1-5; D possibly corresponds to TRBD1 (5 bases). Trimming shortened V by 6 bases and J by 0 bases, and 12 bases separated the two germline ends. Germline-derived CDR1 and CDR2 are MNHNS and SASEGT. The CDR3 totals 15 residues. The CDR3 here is CASSVTAYSNQPQHF. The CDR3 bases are TGTGCCAGCAGCGTGACAGCTTATAGCAATCAGCCCCAGCATTTT.